These T cell receptor beta chains were read from a single sample in a study of T cell responses to AZD1222 COVID-19 vaccine. TCRdb keeps only in-frame clones here, not all; method: immunoSEQ multiplex PCR. The sample carries approximately 90,000 clones, 88% recorded once. Sequenced here: peripheral blood, sampled on day 0 of AZD1222 vaccination. These receptors originate from an adult in good health. Both conserved end residues are part of each CDR3. A D gene is named only where the DNA matches it firmly. Expanded clones are given a class, and other clones once, few, many or no size at all.

d_call	clone_size	j_call	v_call	cdr3_nt	cdr3_aa
NA	NA	TRBJ1-3	TRBV19	TGTGCCAGTAGTATAGTCGGACCTACTGGAAACACCATATATTTT	CASSIVGPTGNTIYF
NA	NA	TRBJ2-7	TRBV3-1/TRBV3-2	TGTGCCAGCAGCCAAGATTTAGGATTCTACGAGCAGTACTTC	CASSQDLGFYEQYF
NA	NA	TRBJ1-1	TRBV5-1	TGCGCCAGCAGCCCCCCCGGACGGGGCACTGAAGCTTTCTTT	CASSPPGRGTEAFF
NA	NA	TRBJ1-1	TRBV7-8	TGTGCCAGCAGCTTAGGGGCGAGGGGGGCGGGGACTGAAGCTTTCTTT	CASSLGARGAGTEAFF
NA	NA	TRBJ1-5	TRBV4-2	TGTGCCAGCAGCCCTCACACGACGGTGGGTCAGCCCCAGCATTTT	CASSPHTTVGQPQHF
NA	NA	TRBJ1-4	TRBV5-1	TGCGCCAGCAGGGGTTCAGGGGCAACTGAAAAACTGTTTTTT	CASRGSGATEKLFF
TRBD2	NA	TRBJ2-7	TRBV12-5	TGTGCTAGTGGTTTTAGCGGGGGAGGCTACGAGCAGTACTTC	CASGFSGGGYEQYF
NA	NA	TRBJ2-1	TRBV5-1	TGCGCCAGCAGCTTCCAGTCAGGGGCTGGGCTAGTCTCCTACAATGAGCAGTTCTTC	CASSFQSGAGLVSYNEQFF
TRBD1	NA	TRBJ2-3	TRBV6-2/TRBV6-3	TGTGCCAGCAGTCCCCTGACAGGGGGCTGGCTAGCGACTAGCACAGATACGCAGTATTTT	CASSPLTGGWLATSTDTQYF
TRBD2	NA	TRBJ2-3	TRBV6-5	TGTGCCAGCAGTTACGTAGGCGGGAGGGCACAGGGTACGCAGTATTTT	CASSYVGGRAQGTQYF
TRBD1	NA	TRBJ2-7	TRBV5-8	TGTGCCAGCAGCTTGGCCTTGGGGGACAGGAGCTCTAGCTCCTACGAGCAGTACTTC	CASSLALGDRSSSSYEQYF
NA	NA	TRBJ1-2	TRBV7-9	TGTGCCGACCGGCGGGGGCAAGATTGCTATGGCTACACCTTC	CADRRGQDCYGYTF
NA	once	TRBJ1-1	TRBV7-6	TGTGCCAGCAGCTCAAACGTCGGGCTGCCCACTGAAGCTTTCTTT	CASSSNVGLPTEAFF
NA	NA	TRBJ1-1	TRBV9	TGTGCCAGCAGCGTAGCGCAGGGCAAAGCTTTCTTT	CASSVAQGKAFF
TRBD1	NA	TRBJ1-1	TRBV19	TGTGCCAGTAGAACGGGACAGGGACTGAACACTGAAGCTTTCTTT	CASRTGQGLNTEAFF
NA	NA	TRBJ2-7	TRBV7-9	TGTGCCAGCAGCGGGGGGCTCCTAGGCTACGAGCAGTACTTC	CASSGGLLGYEQYF
TRBD1	NA	TRBJ1-1	TRBV5-6	TGTGCCAGCAGCTCTCGACAGGGAAGGATTGACACTGAAGCTTTCTTT	CASSSRQGRIDTEAFF
NA	NA	TRBJ1-2	TRBV14	TGTGCCAGCAGCCTGTCGAGAGGATGGGGCTACACCTTC	CASSLSRGWGYTF
NA	NA	TRBJ2-2	TRBV7-9	TGTGCCAGCAGCTTAGCGGGGAACACCGGGGAGCTGTTTTTT	CASSLAGNTGELFF
TRBD1	NA	TRBJ2-2	TRBV5-1	TGCGCCAGCTCCGAGGGGGCCCCAGGGGACACCGGGGAGCTGTTTTTT	CASSEGAPGDTGELFF
TRBD1	NA	TRBJ1-1	TRBV3-1/TRBV3-2	TGTGCCAGCAGCCAAGAAGGGGGACAGAAATTGAACACTGAAGCTTTCTTT	CASSQEGGQKLNTEAFF
TRBD1	NA	TRBJ1-1	TRBV7-8	TGTGCCAGCAGTCTCAGACAGGGAGGCACTGAAGCTTTCTTT	CASSLRQGGTEAFF
NA	once	TRBJ2-5	TRBV6-5	TGTGCCAGCACACGGAACTCCAGGGAGACCCAGTACTTC	CASTRNSRETQYF
NA	few	TRBJ1-4	TRBV12-3/TRBV12-4	TGTGCCAGCAGCTCAACAGAAAAACTGTTTTTT	CASSSTEKLFF
NA	NA	TRBJ1-2	TRBV28	TGTGCCAGCAGTTTTCAGGGGAACTATGGCTACACCTTC	CASSFQGNYGYTF
TRBD2	few	TRBJ2-7	TRBV3-1/TRBV3-2	TGTGCCAGCAGCCAGGGCCTAGCGGGGGAAACCTACGAGCAGTACTTC	CASSQGLAGETYEQYF
NA	NA	TRBJ2-7	TRBV2	TGTGCCAGCAGCCGTGGGGGTCTCTACGAGCAGTACTTC	CASSRGGLYEQYF
NA	NA	TRBJ1-5	TRBV21-1	TGTGCCAGCAGCAAGGCAGCCTTTACTAATCAGCCCCAGCATTTT	CASSKAAFTNQPQHF
NA	many	TRBJ1-1	TRBV3-1/TRBV3-2	TGTGCCAGCAGCCAGCGGGGAACGACGGGTGAAGCTTTCTTT	CASSQRGTTGEAFF
NA	NA	TRBJ1-2	TRBV5-1	TGCGCCAGCAGCTTGGACGGAACTAACTATGGCTACACCTTC	CASSLDGTNYGYTF
NA	NA	TRBJ1-2	TRBV19	TGTGCCAGTAGTTGGCGGGGGCAGGACTATGGCTACACCTTC	CASSWRGQDYGYTF
NA	NA	TRBJ1-1	TRBV14	TGTGCCAGCAGCCACTACGGGAACACTGAAGCTTTCTTT	CASSHYGNTEAFF
TRBD1	NA	TRBJ2-1	TRBV7-9	TGTGCCAGCAGCTTGAGACAGGGGTGGAATGAGCAGTTCTTC	CASSLRQGWNEQFF
NA	NA	TRBJ2-7	TRBV25-1	TGTGCCAGCAGTGAATGGCGGGGTGGCTCCTACGAGCAGTACTTC	CASSEWRGGSYEQYF
TRBD2	NA	TRBJ2-1	TRBV29-1	TGCAGCGTTGATAGCCTAGCGGGAGTGGATGAGCAGTTCTTC	CSVDSLAGVDEQFF